This T cell receptor beta chain was recorded in a study of CD8 T cells in Susac syndrome. With random hexamers, reverse transcription was performed on roughly 0.45 to 1 ug of RNA. TCR beta CDR3 was amplified by immunoSEQ multiplex PCR. This amplification extended across 54 Vbeta and 13 Jbeta segments. Via MiXCR, TCRdb re-called the immunoSEQ multiplex PCR reads, giving one row per CDR3 protein. The sample has some 300,000 distinct CDR3 sequences, about 89% seen once; the top ten hold more than 0.15%. Negative isolation yielded CD4+ and CD8+ T cells, and FACS enriched TEMRA cells. In the case of this clonotype: The junction shows a germline mismatch at one end, possibly a read error.

The CDR3 length is 15 residues. The V gene's germline CDR1 is SGHDN and CDR2 FVKESK. Material for sequencing was CD8+ T cells from PBMCs. The chain combines TRBV14 with TRBJ2-3, with D perhaps TRBD1 or TRBD2 (5 bases each). The clonotype originates from a human donor with multiple sclerosis. This chain's CDR3 is CASSEEGLGTDTQYF. CDR3 coding DNA: TGTGCCAGCAGCGAAGAGGGGTTGGGGACAGATACGCAGTATTTT.